What follows are 17 T cell receptor beta chains derived from one specimen sequenced in a study of blood T cell repertoires in COVID-19 (dated by TCRdb to 2020 to 2022). Library preparation used the immunoSEQ multiplex PCR assay. This immuneACCESS table, as held by TCRdb, lists in-frame sequences with V and J called but not all clones. Of the missing ones, under half trace to an unresolved V gene in checked studies; the others have no known cause. Present in this sample are approximately 470,000 clones, roughly 85% of which were seen just once. Clones ranked in the top ten supply under 4% of the sample. The sequenced sample consisted of peripheral blood. The receptors come from a human donor in a cohort sampled during active COVID-19.

The chain joins TRBV5-1 to TRBJ1-1, with D possibly TRBD1 on 5 matching bases. Germline V lookup: CDR1 SGHRS, CDR2 YFSETQ. Deletions cut 1 base from V and 3 bases from J, with 10 bases between. The CDR3 runs 14 residues. The CDR3 sequence: CASSLTGEDTEAFF. The CDR3 DNA reads as TGCGCCAGCAGCTTGACAGGTGAGGACACTGAAGCTTTCTTT. The whole variable domain, remainder taken from reference TRBV5-1 and TRBJ1-1, is KAGVTQTPRYLIKTRGQQVTLSCSPISGHRSVSWYQQTPGQGLQFLFEYFSETQRNKGNFPGRFSGRQFSNSRSEMNVSTLELGDSALYLCASSLTGEDTEAFFGQGTRLTVV.

The chain combines TRBV2 with TRBJ1-4; 7 nucleotides match TRBD1. The germline V gene encodes CDR1 SNHLY and CDR2 FYNNEI. This CDR3 spans 14 amino acids. V gave up 8 bases and J gave up 4 bases; unmatched junction bases: 7. The CDR3 here is CASLRQGFNEKLFF. The CDR3 DNA is TGTGCCAGCCTAAGACAGGGATTTAATGAAAAACTGTTTTTT. Drawing the rest from reference TRBV2 and TRBJ1-4, the complete variable domain is EPEVTQTPSHQVTQMGQEVILRCVPISNHLYFYWYRQILGQKVEFLVSFYNNEISEKSEIFDDQFSVERPDGSNFTLKIRSTKLEDSAMYFCASLRQGFNEKLFFGSGTQLSVL.

In its sample, this clone was seen a few times. Other DNA sequences within the sample encode an identical CDR3. The chain employs TRBV7-2 and TRBJ2-3; D call uncertain. Germline V gene data show CDR1 as SGHTA and CDR2 as FQGNSA. V lost 0 bases, J lost 0 bases, and 4 bases lay in between. CDR3 length: 14 residues. For the CDR3, the DNA is TGTGCCAGCAGCTTAGCCGGGAGCACAGATACGCAGTATTTT. This encodes CASSLAGSTDTQYF. The entire variable domain, with the rest obtained from reference TRBV7-2 and TRBJ2-3, is as follows: GAGVSQSPSNKVTEKGKDVELRCDPISGHTALYWYRQSLGQGLEFLIYFQGNSAPDKSGLPSDRFSAERTGGSVSTLTIQRTQQEDSAVYLCASSLAGSTDTQYFGPGTRLTVL.

The CDR3 loop is CASSERGPLNTEAFF. CDR3 nucleotides: TGTGCCAGCAGTGAGAGAGGGCCTCTGAACACTGAAGCTTTCTTT. The rearrangement links TRBV6-1 to TRBJ1-1; D is uncertain. The CDR3 runs 15 residues. From germline, CDR1 is MNHNS and CDR2 SASEGT. V was clipped by 3 bases and J by 0 bases, with 11 bases between them.

V is TRBV6-5 and J is TRBJ2-5; TRBD2 matches 7 bases. The CDR3 runs 16 residues. Germline V gives CDR1 MNHEY, CDR2 SVGAGI. Trimming at V came to 1 base and at J to 5 bases, leaving 10 bases not matched to a gene. CDR3 sequence (DNA): TGTGCCAGCAGTTACTTGGCGGGAGTCGGGAGGGAGACCCAGTACTTC. It encodes CASSYLAGVGRETQYF.

The chain recombines TRBV7-2 with TRBJ1-5, with TRBD1 as a possible D gene (6 bases). Germline CDR1 reads SGHTA; CDR2 reads FQGNSA. Deletions cut 4 bases from V and 2 bases from J, with 12 bases between. The CDR3 consists of 15 residues. CDR3 sequence: CASSYRDGGNQPQHF. The CDR3, as DNA: TGTGCCAGCAGCTACAGGGATGGCGGCAATCAGCCCCAGCATTTT.

V usage is TRBV7-9 and J usage is TRBJ1-1; tentative D call: TRBD1 (6 bases). Trimming pared 2 bases from V and 3 bases from J, leaving 13 bases between. The germline gives CDR1 SEHNR, CDR2 FQNEAQ (reference sequence). CDR3 length: 15 amino acids. CDR3 amino acids: CASSLQGFTDTEAFF. The DNA for the CDR3 is TGTGCCAGCAGCTTACAGGGGTTCACGGACACTGAAGCTTTCTTT.

This clone was recorded once. The J gene is TRBJ1-3, the V gene TRBV11-2; D may be TRBD1 (5 bases). The V end lost 5 bases, the J end lost 1 base, and 18 bases lay between the germline ends. Germline assignment: CDR1 SGHAT and CDR2 FQNNGV. The CDR3 is 17 amino acids. The CDR3 spells CASSPGRGEASGNTIYF. Written as DNA, the CDR3 is TGTGCCAGCAGCCCAGGGCGGGGAGAAGCTTCTGGAAACACCATATATTTT.

The chain carries TRBV3-1 (or the pseudogene TRBV3-2) and TRBJ2-4, with 8 positions matching TRBD1. The trim removed 3 bases at V and 6 bases at J, leaving 4 bases unmatched. The CDR3 has 14 amino acids. Germline values: CDR1 LGHDT, CDR2 YNNKEL (reference sequence). CDR3: CASSQADRGNIQYF. DNA of the CDR3: TGTGCCAGCAGCCAGGCCGACAGGGGAAACATTCAGTACTTC.

The chain joins TRBV7-9 to TRBJ2-7; 12 nucleotides line up with TRBD2. CDR3 length: 16 residues. Germline lookup yields CDR1 SEHNR and CDR2 FQNEAQ (reference sequence). J was trimmed by 0 bases and V by 5 bases; bases with no gene match: 5. Here the CDR3 DNA reads TGTGCCAGCAGCCCCCGGACTAGCGGGAACTCCTACGAGCAGTACTTC. Translation gives CASSPRTSGNSYEQYF.

The CDR3 reads CASSRGIATFYEQYF. Written as DNA, the CDR3 is TGTGCCAGTAGTAGAGGAATAGCGACTTTTTACGAGCAGTACTTC. The V call is TRBV19, the J call TRBJ2-7, with TRBD2 as a possible D gene (5 bases). CDR3 length equals 15 residues. Per germline, CDR1 LNHDA and CDR2 SQIVND (reference sequence). Trimming removed 4 bases at V and 4 bases at J, with 17 bases between.

Written as DNA, the CDR3 is TGTGCCAGCAGCTCCAACGCGGGATCCTACAATGAGCAGTTCTTC. This codes for CASSSNAGSYNEQFF. The genes are TRBV11-2 and TRBJ2-1; D is possibly TRBD2 (6 bases). V was clipped by 4 bases and J by 1 base, with 11 bases between them. Germline CDR1 and CDR2: SGHAT and FQNNGV. The CDR3 extends over 15 amino acids. The full variable domain, its missing parts supplied by reference TRBV11-2 and TRBJ2-1, is EAGVAQSPRYKIIEKRQSVAFWCNPISGHATLYWYQQILGQGPKLLIQFQNNGVVDDSQLPKDRFSAERLKGVDSTLKIQPAKLEDSAVYLCASSSNAGSYNEQFFGPGTRLTVL.

Of note for this clone: Compared with germline, one end of the junction differs, possibly owing to a read error. V is TRBV7-7 and J is TRBJ2-5, with D unclear. The germline gives CDR1 SSHAT, CDR2 FNYEAQ (reference sequence). CDR3 length: 13 residues. The CDR3 DNA follows: TGTGCTAGCAGCTTAGGGCCTCAAGAGACCCAGTACTTC. Translating it yields CASSLGPQETQYF.

This clone was counted only a few times. The chain couples TRBV7-8 to TRBJ1-4; 9 bases agree with TRBD1. Germline V CDR1 and CDR2: SGHVS, FQNEAQ. CDR3 length: 17 amino acids. Trimming took 4 bases from V and 0 from J; bases not matched to a gene: 6. This CDR3 is CASSSYRGRATNEKLFF. DNA of the CDR3: TGTGCCAGCAGCTCGTACAGGGGGCGCGCAACTAATGAAAAACTGTTTTTT.

The chain joins TRBV2 to TRBJ1-2, with D unresolved. CDR3 size: 12 residues. V was clipped by 5 bases and J by 3 bases, with 7 bases between them. Looked up from germline, CDR1 is SNHLY and CDR2 is FYNNEI. CDR3 in DNA: TGTGCCAGCAGTACGGTTTACTATGGCTACACCTTC. It encodes CASSTVYYGYTF.

CDR3 nucleotides: TGTGCCAGCAGTTCCGGTGTGAGGCCTCGGGGCTACACCTTC. Protein product: CASSSGVRPRGYTF. The chain couples TRBV2 to TRBJ1-2, with D unclear. The CDR3 sequence is 14 residues long. Germline lookup yields CDR1 SNHLY and CDR2 FYNNEI. V was clipped by 5 bases and J by 8 bases, with 18 bases between them.

V usage is TRBV18 and J usage is TRBJ2-2; the match to TRBD1 covers 9 bases. Germline V lookup: CDR1 KGHSH, CDR2 LQKENI. This CDR3 is 14 amino acids long. V gave up 7 bases and J gave up 6 bases; unmatched junction bases: 6. The CDR3 region has the DNA TGTGCCAGCTTCCGGGACAGGGATGCCGGGGAGCTGTTTTTT. Its protein is CASFRDRDAGELFF.